These 30 T cell receptor beta chains were sequenced from one sample in a study of T cell responses to AZD1222 COVID-19 vaccine. The method was immunoSEQ multiplex PCR; TCRdb's version includes in-frame clones alone and lacks a portion of them. The sample records 120,000 or so clones, just under 95% being singletons. Here the sequenced sample was peripheral blood, taken 28 days after the second AZD1222 dose. These receptors were taken from an adult who received the AZD1222 COVID-19 vaccine.

The chain combines TRBV10-3 with TRBJ1-3; a possible D gene is TRBD1 (6 bases). Trimming left V 8 bases short and J 6 bases short, with 14 bases between. Germline V gives CDR1 ENHRY, CDR2 SYGVKD. The length of the CDR3 is 13 residues. The CDR3 nucleotides read TGTGCCATCGGACAGCTAACTTCAAACACCATATATTTT. As protein: CAIGQLTSNTIYF.

V is TRBV9 and J is TRBJ1-1; 7 bases align to TRBD1. Germline CDR1 SGDLS, CDR2 YYNGEE. J was trimmed by 1 base and V by 3 bases; bases with no gene match: 3. This CDR3 has 14 amino acids. The CDR3 here is CASSGGQQNTEAFF. For the CDR3, the DNA is TGTGCCAGCAGCGGGGGACAGCAGAACACTGAAGCTTTCTTT.

The chain carries TRBV29-1 and TRBJ2-7, with D possibly matching TRBD2 (6 bases). The CDR3 contains 12 residues. Germline V gene data show CDR1 as SQVTM and CDR2 as ANQGSEA. V was cut by 2 bases and J by 5 bases, with 10 bases left in between. For the CDR3, the DNA is TGCAGCGTTGAAAGAGGAGGGAACGAGCAGTACTTC. Translating gives CSVERGGNEQYF.

CDR3: CASSLGTGGLNQPQHF. The CDR3 DNA sequence: TGTGCCAGCAGTTTAGGCACAGGGGGCCTCAATCAGCCCCAGCATTTT. The rearrangement uses TRBV28 and TRBJ1-5; 9 bases are shared with TRBD1. The CDR3 has 16 residues. Germline V gene sequence: CDR1 MDHEN, CDR2 SYDVKM. With 2 bases clipped from V and 3 bases from J, the junction kept 5 bases outside the gene matches.

This chain connects TRBV9 to TRBJ2-2; D could derive from TRBD1 or TRBD2 (5 bases each). Germline CDR1 SGDLS, CDR2 YYNGEE. CDR3 length: 14 amino acids. V gave up 4 bases and J gave up 6 bases, with 13 bases separating them. CDR3 loop: CASSSGPGSGELFF. DNA for the CDR3: TGTGCCAGCAGCTCGGGACCGGGATCCGGGGAGCTGTTTTTT.

The chain couples TRBV6-6 to TRBJ1-3; no definite D call. V shed 0 bases and J shed 2 bases, with 11 bases lying between them. Germline lookup yields CDR1 MNHNY and CDR2 SVGAGI (reference sequence). This CDR3 contains 16 residues. The CDR3 loop reads CASSYSMSLTGNTIYF. DNA for the CDR3: TGTGCCAGCAGTTACTCGATGTCACTTACTGGAAACACCATATATTTT.

V and J are TRBV5-1 and TRBJ1-1, with D unresolved. The CDR3 covers 13 residues. The germline V gene encodes CDR1 SGHRS and CDR2 YFSETQ. V was trimmed by 2 bases and J by 0 bases, leaving 5 bases between them. The CDR3, as DNA: TGCGCCAGCAGCTTTGCAGTGAACACTGAAGCTTTCTTT. Translating it yields CASSFAVNTEAFF.

The rearrangement uses TRBV4-2 and TRBJ2-1; 8 nucleotides agree with TRBD2. Per germline, CDR1 LGHNA and CDR2 YNFKEQ. CDR3 size: 21 residues. Trimming at V came to 1 base and at J to 6 bases, leaving 23 bases not matched to a gene. The DNA for the CDR3 is TGTGCCAGCAGCCAAGTATCTGCGGGAGGTGATTTCCTAGCGAGTTTCAATGAGCAGTTCTTC. Protein product: CASSQVSAGGDFLASFNEQFF.

The chain has TRBV5-1 and TRBJ1-4; 9 nucleotides match TRBD1. The CDR3 contains 15 residues. Germline V gene data show CDR1 as SGHRS and CDR2 as YFSETQ. J gave up 7 bases and V 4 bases, and 8 bases lay outside the gene matches. The CDR3, as DNA: TGCGCCAGCAGCCCGGGGACAGGGTCGGGTGAAAAACTGTTTTTT. Encoded protein: CASSPGTGSGEKLFF. Full variable domain (missing parts from reference TRBV5-1 and TRBJ1-4): KAGVTQTPRYLIKTRGQQVTLSCSPISGHRSVSWYQQTPGQGLQFLFEYFSETQRNKGNFPGRFSGRQFSNSRSEMNVSTLELGDSALYLCASSPGTGSGEKLFFGSGTQLSVL.

The CDR3 DNA reads as TGTGCCAGCAGCTTAGACGGGATAGGAGGCTCTGGAAACACCATATATTTT. Amino acids: CASSLDGIGGSGNTIYF. The V call is TRBV7-2, the J call TRBJ1-3; D uncertain. This CDR3 is 17 amino acids long. CDR1 SGHTA and CDR2 FQGNSA come from the germline V gene. The V gene lost 1 base and the J gene lost 0 bases, with 13 bases spanning the gap.

The chain joins TRBV19 to TRBJ1-3, with D perhaps TRBD1 (6 bases). The CDR3 covers 17 residues. V dropped 2 bases and J dropped 2 bases, with 16 bases sitting between them. Germline V CDR1 and CDR2: LNHDA, SQIVND (reference sequence). Written as DNA, the CDR3 is TGTGCCAGTAGTATATTACGGACAGCGGCCACTGGAAACACCATATATTTT. Its translation is CASSILRTAATGNTIYF.

This chain connects TRBV28 to TRBJ1-5; 7 bases align to TRBD1. CDR1 and CDR2 (germline): MDHEN, SYDVKM. The CDR3 is made up of 16 amino acids. The ends lost 0 bases at V and 1 base at J; junction bases unmatched: 3. The CDR3 sequence is CASSLWSGQSNQPQHF. CDR3 in DNA: TGTGCCAGCAGTTTATGGTCGGGACAGAGCAATCAGCCCCAGCATTTT.

V usage is TRBV6-2 or TRBV6-3 and J usage is TRBJ1-5; D gene ambiguous. The V end lost 5 bases, the J end lost 3 bases, and 14 bases lay between the germline ends. This CDR3 is 15 amino acids long. Per the germline V gene, CDR1 is MNHEY and CDR2 is SVGEGT. CDR3 loop: CASSRSGRNNQPQHF. In DNA, the CDR3 is TGTGCCAGCAGTCGCAGCGGACGGAACAATCAGCCCCAGCATTTT.

The chain carries TRBV15 and TRBJ1-5; D is perhaps TRBD1 (5 bases). CDR1 is LNHNV and CDR2 is YYDKDF in the germline V gene (reference sequence). CDR3 length: 17 amino acids. V was pared by 3 bases and J by 9 bases, with 24 bases between. The CDR3 region is CATSSIGTGRTYGPQHF. The CDR3 nucleotides are TGTGCCACCAGCAGCATAGGGACGGGACGGACTTATGGGCCCCAGCATTTT.

The rearrangement joins TRBV4-3 to TRBJ2-4; D is perhaps TRBD2 (6 bases). Germline CDR1 and CDR2: LGHNA and YSLEER. V was trimmed by 0 bases and J by 2 bases, leaving 23 bases between them. The CDR3 covers 20 residues. CDR3 sequence: CASSQEGFGGRSWTKNIQYF. The CDR3 nucleotides are TGCGCCAGCAGCCAAGAAGGGTTCGGGGGACGGTCTTGGACCAAAAACATTCAGTACTTC.

V is TRBV5-1 and J is TRBJ2-5; 12 bases are a match to TRBD2. Germline lookup yields CDR1 SGHRS and CDR2 YFSETQ. Trimming removed 3 bases from V and 5 bases from J; junction bases left unmatched: 20. This CDR3 spans 20 amino acids. CDR3 nucleotides: TGCGCCAGCAGCTCACCCCTTCTAGCGGGGGGGTTCCGGATCTTTGAGACCCAGTACTTC. This sequence encodes CASSSPLLAGGFRIFETQYF.

The genes are TRBV9 and TRBJ2-3, with D maybe TRBD2 (6 bases). This CDR3 has 14 residues. Germline loops: CDR1 SGDLS, CDR2 YYNGEE. V was shortened by 4 bases and J by 6 bases, with 15 bases between the two germline ends. CDR3 residues: CASSSLPAGDTQYF. The DNA of the CDR3 is TGTGCCAGCAGCTCACTACCCGCGGGGGATACGCAGTATTTT.

The chain recombines TRBV10-3 with TRBJ1-2; 8 bases match TRBD1. CDR3 size: 13 residues. Trimming cost V 6 bases and J 8 bases; bases outside gene matches: 8. Germline V gene sequence: CDR1 ENHRY, CDR2 SYGVKD. In DNA form, the CDR3 reads TGTGCCATCAGCTTGACAGGGGAGGAGGGCTACACCTTC. The encoded protein is CAISLTGEEGYTF.

V gene TRBV3-1 (or the pseudogene TRBV3-2) combines with J gene TRBJ2-1; 7 bases align to TRBD1. The germline V gene has CDR1 LGHDT and CDR2 YNNKEL (reference sequence). Trimming took 4 bases from V and 0 from J; bases not matched to a gene: 12. This CDR3 region has 18 residues. The DNA of the CDR3 is TGTGCCAGCAGCCTCCTCGTGACAGGGTTTAGCTCCTACAATGAGCAGTTCTTC. As protein: CASSLLVTGFSSYNEQFF.

As DNA, the CDR3 is TGCGCCAGCAGCGGGGGAAGTAACACCATATATTTT. This sequence encodes CASSGGSNTIYF. The genes are TRBV5-1 and TRBJ1-3; tentative D call: TRBD1 (5 bases). Trimming cost V 4 bases and J 7 bases, with 9 bases left between them. Germline CDR1 reads SGHRS; CDR2 reads YFSETQ. The CDR3 contains 12 residues.

This chain connects TRBV6-2 or TRBV6-3 to TRBJ2-1; TRBD1 matches at 7 bases. This CDR3 spans 14 amino acids. After removal of 2 bases from V and 11 bases from J, the junction contained 9 bases not matched to a gene. The germline gives CDR1 MNHEY, CDR2 SVGEGT. The CDR3 reads CASSYPRQGEQQFF. The CDR3 DNA reads TGTGCCAGCAGTTACCCTAGACAGGGAGAGCAGCAGTTCTTC.

J is TRBJ1-2 and V is TRBV6-1; D possibly corresponds to TRBD1 (5 bases). Germline CDR1 reads MNHNS; CDR2 reads SASEGT. V was shortened by 1 base and J by 8 bases, with 17 bases between the two germline ends. This CDR3 comprises 15 residues. The CDR3 nucleotides are TGTGCCAGCAGTGAAGAAGGGGCGGGGGGAAAAGGCTACACCTTC. Its protein is CASSEEGAGGKGYTF.

This chain connects TRBV4-1 to TRBJ1-4; 9 bases align to TRBD1. The V segment lost 1 base and the J segment 5 bases; nucleotides outside the gene matches: 8. This CDR3 has 17 amino acids. Germline CDR1 and CDR2: MGHRA and YSYEKL. In DNA, the CDR3 is TGCGCCAGCAGCCAAGGGAGGGGACAGGGCCCCAATGAAAAACTGTTTTTT. Its translation is CASSQGRGQGPNEKLFF.

This chain uses TRBV28 with TRBJ1-1, with 9 nucleotides matching TRBD1. The germline V gene has CDR1 MDHEN and CDR2 SYDVKM. The CDR3 sequence is 16 residues long. V trimming: 4 bases; J trimming: 4 bases; junction bases outside the gene matches: 10. Written as DNA, the CDR3 is TGTGCCAGCAGTTCCTATATGACAGGGGGAGGCACTGAAGCTTTCTTT. It is translated as CASSSYMTGGGTEAFF.

This chain joins TRBV18 and TRBJ1-1; D is ambiguous. Trimming left V 6 bases short and J 2 bases short, with 7 bases between. Germline V gives CDR1 KGHSH, CDR2 LQKENI. This CDR3 spans 12 amino acids. This chain's CDR3 is CASSEVNTEAFF. Written as DNA, the CDR3 is TGTGCCAGCTCCGAGGTAAACACTGAAGCTTTCTTT.

This sequence joins TRBV28 and TRBJ1-2; TRBD1 might be the D (6 bases). The length of the CDR3 is 10 residues. V was pared by 10 bases and J by 8 bases, with 11 bases between. The V gene's germline CDR1 is MDHEN and CDR2 SYDVKM. The CDR3 coding sequence is TGTGCCACCTCGGGGGGCGGCTACACCTTC. Translated, it gives CATSGGGYTF.

This rearrangement joins TRBV19 to TRBJ2-7; either TRBD1 or TRBD2 may fit D (5 bases each). The CDR3 has 15 residues. Trimming took 5 bases from V and 2 from J, leaving 16 bases between them. CDR1 and CDR2 from the germline V gene are LNHDA and SQIVND (reference sequence). CDR3 protein: CASSLAGTQTYEQYF. DNA for the CDR3: TGTGCCAGTAGTTTGGCAGGGACCCAAACCTACGAGCAGTACTTC. Looking up the rest from reference TRBV19 and TRBJ2-7 gives the full variable domain: DGGITQSPKYLFRKEGQNVTLSCEQNLNHDAMYWYRQDPGQGLRLIYYSQIVNDFQKGDIAEGYSVSREKKESFPLTVTSAQKNPTAFYLCASSLAGTQTYEQYFGPGTRLTVT.

CDR3 nucleotide sequence: TGTGCCAGCAGCTTAGGAGGGCTCCCCACTGAAAAACTGTTTTTT. It yields the protein CASSLGGLPTEKLFF. The chain links TRBV7-2 to TRBJ1-4; D gene unclear. Germline CDR1 reads SGHTA; CDR2 reads FQGNSA. The ends were cut back, 1 base at V and 7 bases at J, with 13 bases in the middle. This CDR3 region has 15 residues.

The chain joins TRBV24-1 to TRBJ2-3; 8 positions agree with TRBD2. V was clipped by 5 bases and J by 4 bases; unmatched bases: 7. The CDR3 spans 15 residues. Looked up from germline, CDR1 is KGHDR and CDR2 is SFDVKD. The CDR3 sequence: CATSGAGLDADTQYF. CDR3 DNA: TGTGCCACCAGTGGGGCGGGACTAGATGCAGATACGCAGTATTTT.

This sequence joins TRBV4-3 and TRBJ1-1, with unresolved D. Trimming took off 6 bases at V and 4 bases at J, with 21 bases between the two ends. The CDR3 is 16 amino acids. Germline lookup yields CDR1 LGHNA and CDR2 YSLEER. CDR3: CASSPNGIAFGTEAFF. CDR3 DNA sequence: TGCGCCAGCAGTCCCAACGGGATCGCGTTTGGCACTGAAGCTTTCTTT.